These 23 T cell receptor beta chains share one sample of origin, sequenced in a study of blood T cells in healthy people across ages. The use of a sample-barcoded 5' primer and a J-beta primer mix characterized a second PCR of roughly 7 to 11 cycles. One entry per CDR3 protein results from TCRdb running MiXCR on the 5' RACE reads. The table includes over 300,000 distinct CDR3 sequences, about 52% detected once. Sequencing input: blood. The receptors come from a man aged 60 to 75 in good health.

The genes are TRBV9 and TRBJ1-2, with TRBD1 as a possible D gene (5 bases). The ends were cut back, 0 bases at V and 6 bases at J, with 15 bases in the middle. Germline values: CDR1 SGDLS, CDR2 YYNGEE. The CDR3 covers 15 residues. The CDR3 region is CASSVVPGGGDGYTF. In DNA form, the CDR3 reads TGTGCCAGCAGCGTAGTACCCGGGGGAGGGGATGGCTACACCTTC. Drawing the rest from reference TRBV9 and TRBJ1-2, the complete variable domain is DSGVTQTPKHLITATGQRVTLRCSPRSGDLSVYWYQQSLDQGLQFLIQYYNGEERAKGNILERFSAQQFPDLHSELNLSSLELGDSALYFCASSVVPGGGDGYTFGSGTRLTVV.

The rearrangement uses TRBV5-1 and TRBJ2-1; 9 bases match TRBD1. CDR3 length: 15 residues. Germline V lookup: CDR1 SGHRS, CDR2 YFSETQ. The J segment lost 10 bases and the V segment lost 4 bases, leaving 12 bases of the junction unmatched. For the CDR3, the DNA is TGCGCCAGCAGCATACAGGGGGCCCTGGGCAAGGAGCAGTTCTTC. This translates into CASSIQGALGKEQFF.

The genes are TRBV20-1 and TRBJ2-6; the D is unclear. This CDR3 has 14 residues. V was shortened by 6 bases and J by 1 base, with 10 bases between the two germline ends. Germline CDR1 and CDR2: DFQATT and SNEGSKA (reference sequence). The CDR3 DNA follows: TGCAGTGCAAGAACAGAATCTGGGGCCAACGTCCTGACTTTC. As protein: CSARTESGANVLTF.

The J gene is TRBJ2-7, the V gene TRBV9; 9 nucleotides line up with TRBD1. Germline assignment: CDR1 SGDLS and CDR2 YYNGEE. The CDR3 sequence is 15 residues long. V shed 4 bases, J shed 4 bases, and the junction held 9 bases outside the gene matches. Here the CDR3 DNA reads TGTGCCAGCAGCCAAGGCCGGGACAGGGTTTACGAGCAGTACTTC. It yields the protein CASSQGRDRVYEQYF.

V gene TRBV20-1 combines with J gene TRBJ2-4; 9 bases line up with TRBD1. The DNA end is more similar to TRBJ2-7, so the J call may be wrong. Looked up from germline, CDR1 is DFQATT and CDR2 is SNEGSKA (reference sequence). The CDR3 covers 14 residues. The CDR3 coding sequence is TGCAGTACCAATGCGGGACAGGGTTTCTACGAGCAGTACTTC. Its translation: CSTNAGQGFYEQYF.

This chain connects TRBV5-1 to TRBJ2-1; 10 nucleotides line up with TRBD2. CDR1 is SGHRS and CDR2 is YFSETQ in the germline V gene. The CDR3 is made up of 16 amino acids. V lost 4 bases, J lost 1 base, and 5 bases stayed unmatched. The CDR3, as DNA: TGCGCCAGCAGCACGGGACTAGCGAGTTCCTACAATGAGCAGTTCTTC. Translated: CASSTGLASSYNEQFF.

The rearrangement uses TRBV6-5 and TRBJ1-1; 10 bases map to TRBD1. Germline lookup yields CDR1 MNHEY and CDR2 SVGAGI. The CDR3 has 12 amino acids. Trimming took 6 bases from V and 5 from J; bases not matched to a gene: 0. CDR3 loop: CASRGQGTEAFF. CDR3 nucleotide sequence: TGTGCCAGCAGGGGACAGGGGACTGAAGCTTTCTTT.

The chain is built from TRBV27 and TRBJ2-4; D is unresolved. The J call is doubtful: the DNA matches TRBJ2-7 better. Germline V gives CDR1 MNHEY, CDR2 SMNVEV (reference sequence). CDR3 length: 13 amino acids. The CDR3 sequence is CASSSSSVIEQYF. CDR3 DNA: TGTGCCAGCTCTTCCTCGTCGGTAATCGAGCAGTACTTC.

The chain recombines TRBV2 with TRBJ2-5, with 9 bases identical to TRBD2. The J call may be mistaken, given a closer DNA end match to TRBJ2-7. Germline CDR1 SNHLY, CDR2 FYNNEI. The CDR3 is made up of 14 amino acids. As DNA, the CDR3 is TGTGCCAGCAGTGGGTTTAGCGGGGGCTACGAGCAGTACTTC. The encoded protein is CASSGFSGGYEQYF.

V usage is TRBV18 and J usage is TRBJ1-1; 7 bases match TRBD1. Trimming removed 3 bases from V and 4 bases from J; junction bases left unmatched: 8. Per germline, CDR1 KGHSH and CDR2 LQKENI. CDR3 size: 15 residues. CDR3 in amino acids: CASSPKERGLTEAFF. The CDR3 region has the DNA TGTGCCAGCTCACCCAAAGAGAGGGGGCTCACTGAAGCTTTCTTT.

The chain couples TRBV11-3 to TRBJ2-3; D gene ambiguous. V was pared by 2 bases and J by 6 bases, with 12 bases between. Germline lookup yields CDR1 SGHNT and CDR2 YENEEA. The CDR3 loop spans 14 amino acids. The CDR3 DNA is TGTGCCAGCAGCTTATCCCCCCTCCTTGATACGCAGTATTTT. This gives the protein CASSLSPLLDTQYF. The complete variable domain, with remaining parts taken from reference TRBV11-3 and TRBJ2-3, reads EAGVVQSPRYKIIEKKQPVAFWCNPISGHNTLYWYLQNLGQGPELLIRYENEEAVDDSQLPKDRFSAERLKGVDSTLKIQPAELGDSAVYLCASSLSPLLDTQYFGPGTRLTVL.

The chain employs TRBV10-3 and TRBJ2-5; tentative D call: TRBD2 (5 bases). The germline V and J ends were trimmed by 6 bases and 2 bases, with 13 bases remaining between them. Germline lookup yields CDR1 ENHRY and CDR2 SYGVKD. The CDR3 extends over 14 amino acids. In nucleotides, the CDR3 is TGTGCCATCAGGGACTCCTCGGGGCAAGAGACCCAGTACTTC. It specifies CAIRDSSGQETQYF.

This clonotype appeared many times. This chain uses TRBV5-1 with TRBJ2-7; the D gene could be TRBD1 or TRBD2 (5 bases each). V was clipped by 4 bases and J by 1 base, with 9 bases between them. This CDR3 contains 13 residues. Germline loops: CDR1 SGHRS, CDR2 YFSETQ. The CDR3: CASSGTGSYEQYF. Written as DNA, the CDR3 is TGCGCCAGCAGCGGGACCGGGTCCTACGAGCAGTACTTC.

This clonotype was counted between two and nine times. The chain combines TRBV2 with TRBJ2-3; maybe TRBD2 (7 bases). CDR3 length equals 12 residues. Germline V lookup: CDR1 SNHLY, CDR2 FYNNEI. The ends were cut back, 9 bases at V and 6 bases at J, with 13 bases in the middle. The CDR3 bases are TGTGCCAGTCACAAGGGGGGGGATACGCAGTATTTT. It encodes CASHKGGDTQYF.

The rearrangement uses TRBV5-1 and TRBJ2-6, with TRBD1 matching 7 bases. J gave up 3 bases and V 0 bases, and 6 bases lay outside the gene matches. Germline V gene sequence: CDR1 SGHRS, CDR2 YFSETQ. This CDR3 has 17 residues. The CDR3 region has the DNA TGCGCCAGCAGCTTGGCCACCAGGGGGTATGGGGCCAACGTCCTGACTTTC. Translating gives CASSLATRGYGANVLTF.

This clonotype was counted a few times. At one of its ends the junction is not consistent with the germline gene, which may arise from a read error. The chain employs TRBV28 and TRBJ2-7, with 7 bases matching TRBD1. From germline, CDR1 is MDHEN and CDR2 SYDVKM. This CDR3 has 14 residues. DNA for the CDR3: TGTGCCAGTAGTTCCCGGGACAGAACCTACGAGCAGTACTTC. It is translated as CASSSRDRTYEQYF.

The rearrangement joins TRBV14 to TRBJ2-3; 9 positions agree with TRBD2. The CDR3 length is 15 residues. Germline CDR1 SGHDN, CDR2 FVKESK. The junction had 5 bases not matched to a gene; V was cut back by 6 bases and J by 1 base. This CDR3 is CASSGLARGTDTQYF. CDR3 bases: TGTGCCAGCAGTGGACTAGCGAGGGGCACAGATACGCAGTATTTT.

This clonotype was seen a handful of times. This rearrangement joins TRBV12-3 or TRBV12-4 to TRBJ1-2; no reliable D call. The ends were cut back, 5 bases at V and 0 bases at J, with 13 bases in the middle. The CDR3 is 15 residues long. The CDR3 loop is CASSMAPTSNYGYTF. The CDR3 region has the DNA TGTGCCAGCAGTATGGCTCCCACTTCTAACTATGGCTACACCTTC.

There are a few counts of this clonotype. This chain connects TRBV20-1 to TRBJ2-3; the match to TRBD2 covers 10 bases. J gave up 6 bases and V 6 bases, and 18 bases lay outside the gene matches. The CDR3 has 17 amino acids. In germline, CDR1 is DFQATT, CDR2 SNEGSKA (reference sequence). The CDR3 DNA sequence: TGCAGTGCCAGACTTCACGAGCGGGGGGGGACCCGGGATACGCAGTATTTT. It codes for CSARLHERGGTRDTQYF.

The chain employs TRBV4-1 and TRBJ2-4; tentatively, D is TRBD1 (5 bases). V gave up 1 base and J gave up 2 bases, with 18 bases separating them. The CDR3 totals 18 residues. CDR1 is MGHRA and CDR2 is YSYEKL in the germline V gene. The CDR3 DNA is TGCGCCAGCAGCCAAGGAGTCGTGGCAGGGTTTACCAAAAACATTCAGTACTTC. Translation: CASSQGVVAGFTKNIQYF.

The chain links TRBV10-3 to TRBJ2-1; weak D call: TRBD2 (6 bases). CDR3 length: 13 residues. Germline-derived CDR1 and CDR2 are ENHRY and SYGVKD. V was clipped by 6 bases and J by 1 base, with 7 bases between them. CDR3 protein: CAISGGSYNEQFF. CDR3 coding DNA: TGTGCCATCAGCGGGGGATCCTACAATGAGCAGTTCTTC.

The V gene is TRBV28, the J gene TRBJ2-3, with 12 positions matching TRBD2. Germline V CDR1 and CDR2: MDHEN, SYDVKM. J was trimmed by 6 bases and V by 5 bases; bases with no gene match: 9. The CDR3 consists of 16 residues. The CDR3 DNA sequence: TGTGCCAGCAGTCCGACTAGCGGGGGTTCGCGTGATACGCAGTATTTT. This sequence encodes CASSPTSGGSRDTQYF.

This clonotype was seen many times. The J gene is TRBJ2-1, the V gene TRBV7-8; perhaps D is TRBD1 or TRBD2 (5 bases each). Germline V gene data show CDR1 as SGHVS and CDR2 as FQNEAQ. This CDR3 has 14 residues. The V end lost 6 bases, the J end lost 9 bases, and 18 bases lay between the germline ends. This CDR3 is CASSPDRGYGEQFF. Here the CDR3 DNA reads TGTGCCAGCAGTCCCGACCGGGGCTACGGTGAGCAGTTCTTC.